The sequence of this T cell receptor (beta chain) was determined in a study of beta chain features in type 1 diabetes. Study overall: Sorted cells from all samples, numbering about 100,000,000, were examined.

CDR1 and CDR2 (germline): SNHLY, FYNNEI. The CDR3 runs 12 residues. Every bit of the isolated RNA underwent reverse transcription, so sequencing read expressed TCRB transcripts. TCRdb keeps only in-frame clones here, not all; method: immunoSEQ multiplex PCR. Of just under 150,000 clones in the sample, around 9.3% were seen once. Study-wide points: The similarity of naive, central memory and Treg TCRB repertoires appeared greater among patients than among healthy donors.

A single count supports this clone. Its antigen is unknown. What was sequenced was naive CD4+ T cells from blood. The gene calls are TRBV2 and TRBJ2-5; tentatively, D is TRBD2 (5 bases). TRBJ2-7 explains the end of the DNA better; the J call may be wrong. This receptor was identified in a man between 18 and 35 years old in good health. The CDR3, as DNA: TGTGCCAGCAGTGAGAGGGTATACGAGCAGTACTTC. Translated, it gives CASSERVYEQYF.